This T cell receptor beta chain comes out of a study of blood T cell repertoires in COVID-19. Turning to the study itself: The United States, Italy and Spain supplied acute and convalescent COVID-19 samples. T cells, B-cell-depleted T cells, or PBMCs provided the cDNA or gDNA that served as material.

The J segment lost 4 bases and the V segment lost 5 bases, leaving 1 base of the junction unmatched. The CDR3 has 12 residues. Germline assignment: CDR1 KGHSH and CDR2 LQKENI. The Seattle patients, enrolled during active infection, were followed longitudinally. Per the original data handling: Nucleated cell number was recorded as an estimate derived from reference gene primer amplification. Generated by immunoSEQ multiplex PCR, the TCRdb table keeps only in-frame clones and is missing some. D and trimming were read from the DNA, whereas the V and J calls and clone size are those reported in that table. The sample includes about 65,000 clones, approximately 83% of them seen just once.

The sequenced sample was peripheral blood. The chain joins TRBV18 to TRBJ2-5; 7 positions agree with TRBD2. The sequence derives from a man aged 50 to 60 with COVID-19, enrolled during active disease. The CDR3 DNA reads TGTGCCAGCTCAGCGGGAGCAGAGACCCAGTACTTC. Translated, it gives CASSAGAETQYF.